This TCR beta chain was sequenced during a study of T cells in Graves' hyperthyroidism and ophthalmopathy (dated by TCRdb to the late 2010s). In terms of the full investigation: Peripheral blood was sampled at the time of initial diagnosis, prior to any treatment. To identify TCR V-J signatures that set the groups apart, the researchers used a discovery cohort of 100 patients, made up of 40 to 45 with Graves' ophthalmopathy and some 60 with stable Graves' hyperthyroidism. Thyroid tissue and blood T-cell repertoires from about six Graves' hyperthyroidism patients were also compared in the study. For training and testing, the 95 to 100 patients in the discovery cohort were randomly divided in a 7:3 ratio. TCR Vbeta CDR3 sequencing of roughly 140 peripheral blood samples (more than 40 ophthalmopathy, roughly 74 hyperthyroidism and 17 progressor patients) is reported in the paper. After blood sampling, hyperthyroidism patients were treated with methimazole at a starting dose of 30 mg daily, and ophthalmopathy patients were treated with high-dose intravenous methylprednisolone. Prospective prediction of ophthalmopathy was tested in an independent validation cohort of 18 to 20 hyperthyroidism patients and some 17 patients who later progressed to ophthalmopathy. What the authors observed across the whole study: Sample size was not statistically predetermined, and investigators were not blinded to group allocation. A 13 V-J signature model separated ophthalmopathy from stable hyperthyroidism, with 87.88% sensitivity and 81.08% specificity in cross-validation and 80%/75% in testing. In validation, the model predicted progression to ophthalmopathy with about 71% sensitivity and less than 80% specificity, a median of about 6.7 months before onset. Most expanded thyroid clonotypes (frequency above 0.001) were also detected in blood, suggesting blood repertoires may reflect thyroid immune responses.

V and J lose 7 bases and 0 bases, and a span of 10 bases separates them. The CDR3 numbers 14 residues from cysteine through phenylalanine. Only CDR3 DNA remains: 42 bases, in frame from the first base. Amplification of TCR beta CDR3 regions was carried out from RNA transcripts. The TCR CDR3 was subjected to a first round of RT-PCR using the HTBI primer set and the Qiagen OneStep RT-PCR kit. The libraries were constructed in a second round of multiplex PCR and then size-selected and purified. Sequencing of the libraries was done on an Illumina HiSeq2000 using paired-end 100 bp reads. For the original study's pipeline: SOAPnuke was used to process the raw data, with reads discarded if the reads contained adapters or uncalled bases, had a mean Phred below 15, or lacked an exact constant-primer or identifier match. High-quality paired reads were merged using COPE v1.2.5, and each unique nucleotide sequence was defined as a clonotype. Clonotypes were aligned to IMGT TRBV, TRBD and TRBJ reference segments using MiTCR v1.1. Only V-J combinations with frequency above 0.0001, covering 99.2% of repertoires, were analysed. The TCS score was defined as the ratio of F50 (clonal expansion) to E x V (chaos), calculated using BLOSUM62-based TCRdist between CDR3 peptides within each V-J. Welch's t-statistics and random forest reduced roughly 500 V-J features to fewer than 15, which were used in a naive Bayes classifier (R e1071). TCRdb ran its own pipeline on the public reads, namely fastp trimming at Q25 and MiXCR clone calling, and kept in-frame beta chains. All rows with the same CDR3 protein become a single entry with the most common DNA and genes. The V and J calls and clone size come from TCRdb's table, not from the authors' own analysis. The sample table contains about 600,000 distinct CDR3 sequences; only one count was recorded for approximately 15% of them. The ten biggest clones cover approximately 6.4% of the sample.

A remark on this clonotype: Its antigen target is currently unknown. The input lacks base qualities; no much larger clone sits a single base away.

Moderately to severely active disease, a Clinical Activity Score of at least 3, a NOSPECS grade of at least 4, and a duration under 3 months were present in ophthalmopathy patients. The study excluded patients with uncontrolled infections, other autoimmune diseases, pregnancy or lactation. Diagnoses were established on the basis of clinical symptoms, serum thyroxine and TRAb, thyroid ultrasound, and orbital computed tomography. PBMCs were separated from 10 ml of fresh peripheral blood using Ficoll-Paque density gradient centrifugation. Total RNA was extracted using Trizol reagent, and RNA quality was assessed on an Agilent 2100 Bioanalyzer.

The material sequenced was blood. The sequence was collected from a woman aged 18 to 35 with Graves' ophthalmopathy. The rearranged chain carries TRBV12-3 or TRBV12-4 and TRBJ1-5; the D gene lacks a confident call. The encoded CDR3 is CASKLAHSNQPQHF. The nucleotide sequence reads TGTGCCAGCAAATTGGCCCATAGCAATCAGCCCCAGCATTTT.